The 25 T cell receptor beta chains presented below share a single source sample, sequenced in a study of blood T cell repertoires in COVID-19. Profiled with immunoSEQ multiplex PCR; TCRdb holds only in-frame clones, not every one. This table holds approximately 480,000 clones, roughly 89% found once. The sequenced sample was peripheral blood. All receptors derive from a man aged 18-30 years with COVID-19, enrolled during active disease.

The CDR3 loop reads CASRNRVGAFF. DNA of the CDR3: TGTGCCAGCAGGAACAGGGTGGGCGCTTTCTTT. The chain recombines TRBV2 with TRBJ1-1, with a tentative D call TRBD1 (6 bases). This CDR3 is built from 11 residues. The germline V gene has CDR1 SNHLY and CDR2 FYNNEI. V lost 6 bases and J lost 11, with 13 bases in between. The variable domain in full, with the rest retrieved from reference TRBV2 and TRBJ1-1, is EPEVTQTPSHQVTQMGQEVILRCVPISNHLYFYWYRQILGQKVEFLVSFYNNEISEKSEIFDDQFSVERPDGSNFTLKIRSTKLEDSAMYFCASRNRVGAFFGQGTRLTVV.

This clone was picked up one time. The rearrangement links TRBV27 to TRBJ2-4; 8 positions match TRBD2. CDR1 is MNHEY, CDR2 SMNVEV, per germline (reference sequence). The CDR3 loop spans 14 amino acids. V was clipped by 6 bases and J by 1 base; unmatched bases: 2. As DNA, the CDR3 is TGTGCCAGCAGCCCGGGGGGGGCCAAAAACATTCAGTACTTC. Translated: CASSPGGAKNIQYF.

V is TRBV2 and J is TRBJ1-2, with 8 bases that match TRBD1. The CDR3 loop spans 12 amino acids. The germline V gene encodes CDR1 SNHLY and CDR2 FYNNEI. Losses at the gene ends were 6 bases for V and 3 bases for J; bases not matched to a gene: 0. CDR3 coding DNA: TGTGCCAGCAGGGGACAGGACTATGGCTACACCTTC. This sequence encodes CASRGQDYGYTF.

The J gene is TRBJ2-4, the V gene TRBV21-1; the tabulated D call, TRBD2, remains unverified against the DNA. TRBV21-1 is a pseudogene. CDR3 length equals 16 residues. This CDR3 is CASTKEASGGAYIQYF. The CDR3 nucleotides read TGTGCCAGCACCAAAGAGGCTAGCGGGGGGGCATACATTCAGTACTTC.

This chain connects TRBV7-9 to TRBJ2-3, with 8 bases that match TRBD2. The CDR3 runs 15 residues. With 5 bases clipped from V and 11 bases from J, the junction kept 15 bases outside the gene matches. Germline V gene lookup returns CDR1 SEHNR and CDR2 FQNEAQ (reference sequence). The CDR3 region has the DNA TGTGCCAGCAGCAACGGGGGGGCCCCACGAGTGGTGCAGTATTTT. This translates into CASSNGGAPRVVQYF.

The chain couples TRBV19 to TRBJ2-7, with 10 bases matching TRBD2. V was pared by 1 base and J by 4 bases, with 4 bases of the junction left unmatched. CDR1 and CDR2 from the germline V gene are LNHDA and SQIVND (reference sequence). The CDR3 spans 15 residues. As DNA, the CDR3 is TGTGCCAGTAGTATAGTTGGGACTAGCGCTTACGAGCAGTACTTC. As protein: CASSIVGTSAYEQYF.

This clone was seen only once. This rearrangement joins TRBV6-5 to TRBJ1-5, with no clear D. The germline gives CDR1 MNHEY, CDR2 SVGAGI. V was clipped by 0 bases and J by 7 bases, with 10 bases between them. The CDR3 contains 14 residues. The CDR3 region is CASSYSGTGQPQHF. As DNA, the CDR3 is TGTGCCAGCAGTTACTCAGGAACGGGGCAGCCCCAGCATTTT.

The chain carries TRBV27 and TRBJ2-2; TRBD2 agrees at 7 bases. CDR3 size: 16 residues. With 5 bases clipped from V and 2 bases from J, the junction kept 8 bases outside the gene matches. From germline, CDR1 is MNHEY and CDR2 SMNVEV (reference sequence). The CDR3 DNA reads TGTGCCAGCAGTAGATGGCTAGCGGAAAACACCGGGGAGCTGTTTTTT. It encodes CASSRWLAENTGELFF.

V usage is TRBV25-1 and J usage is TRBJ1-5, with D maybe TRBD1 (6 bases). This CDR3 is 17 amino acids long. Germline CDR1 reads MGHDK; CDR2 reads SYGVNS. V lost 8 bases and J lost 2, with 22 bases in between. CDR3 amino acids: CASLRRGGEVCNQPQHF. The DNA for the CDR3 is TGTGCCAGCTTAAGAAGGGGGGGCGAGGTCTGCAATCAGCCCCAGCATTTT.

This chain links TRBV6-5 with TRBJ1-6; D may be TRBD1 (5 bases). This CDR3 spans 15 amino acids. Trimming shortened V by 2 bases and J by 6 bases, and 11 bases separated the two germline ends. Looked up from germline, CDR1 is MNHEY and CDR2 is SVGAGI. The CDR3 protein is CASSYGGEFNSPLHF. Written as DNA, the CDR3 is TGTGCCAGCAGTTACGGGGGGGAATTTAATTCACCCCTCCACTTT.

The V and J genes are TRBV2 and TRBJ2-3, with D perhaps matching TRBD2 (5 bases). The CDR3 length is 13 residues. Per the germline V gene, CDR1 is SNHLY and CDR2 is FYNNEI. Trimming shortened V by 10 bases and J by 6 bases, and 17 bases separated the two germline ends. The CDR3 DNA is TGTGCCACCCAGCCTCTAGCTTCTGATACGCAGTATTTT. Amino acids: CATQPLASDTQYF.

The V call is TRBV5-6, the J call TRBJ1-2; D is undetermined. V lost 4 bases and J 8 bases, leaving 24 bases between the germline ends. There are 16 residues in the CDR3. Germline V gene sequence: CDR1 SGHDT, CDR2 YYEEEE. The CDR3 loop is CASSPDRLLIKRGYTF. The CDR3 coding sequence is TGTGCCAGCAGCCCGGATCGACTCTTAATTAAAAGAGGCTACACCTTC.

The rearrangement uses TRBV7-9 and TRBJ1-4; 7 nucleotides align to TRBD1. After removal of 0 bases from V and 4 bases from J, the junction contained 5 bases not matched to a gene. Germline V gene data show CDR1 as SEHNR and CDR2 as FQNEAQ (reference sequence). The CDR3 extends over 16 amino acids. The CDR3 coding sequence is TGTGCCAGCAGCTTAGCGTGGGACAGCCTTAATGAAAAACTGTTTTTT. As protein: CASSLAWDSLNEKLFF. Full variable domain (missing parts from reference TRBV7-9 and TRBJ1-4): DTGVSQNPRHKITKRGQNVTFRCDPISEHNRLYWYRQTLGQGPEFLTYFQNEAQLEKSRLLSDRFSAERPKGSFSTLEIQRTEQGDSAMYLCASSLAWDSLNEKLFFGSGTQLSVL.

The chain is built from TRBV9 and TRBJ1-1; a weak D match, TRBD1 (5 bases). V lost 3 bases to trimming and J lost 3 bases, with 15 bases between them. The CDR3 is 15 residues long. CDR1 SGDLS and CDR2 YYNGEE come from the germline V gene. The CDR3 DNA follows: TGTGCCAGCAGCGGTTATCTGGCGGGGGACACTGAAGCTTTCTTT. This encodes CASSGYLAGDTEAFF.

The chain couples TRBV3-1 (or the pseudogene TRBV3-2) to TRBJ2-3, with TRBD1 matching 10 bases. CDR3 length: 15 residues. V dropped 5 bases and J dropped 3; count of bases not matched to a gene: 5. Looked up from germline, CDR1 is LGHDT and CDR2 is YNNKEL (reference sequence). Written as DNA, the CDR3 is TGTGCCAGCAGCACCCGGGACAGGGGTACAGATACGCAGTATTTT. Its protein product is CASSTRDRGTDTQYF.

This clone has a handful of counts. The rearrangement joins TRBV19 to TRBJ1-1; TRBD1 matches 9 bases. V shed 10 bases, J shed 5 bases, and the junction held 8 bases outside the gene matches. Germline V CDR1 and CDR2: LNHDA, SQIVND (reference sequence). The CDR3 covers 13 residues. Here the CDR3 reads CATRDRALTEAFF. The CDR3 DNA reads as TGTGCCACCCGGGACAGGGCCCTGACTGAAGCTTTCTTT.

This clone appeared a few times. The V call is TRBV4-1, the J call TRBJ1-3, with no clear D. CDR1 and CDR2 from the germline V gene are MGHRA and YSYEKL. Trimming stripped 0 bases from V and 0 bases from J, with 6 bases between. The CDR3 is 15 amino acids. The CDR3 DNA reads TGCGCCAGCAGCCAAGATTCGTACTCTGGAAACACCATATATTTT. Protein product: CASSQDSYSGNTIYF.

The gene calls are TRBV24-1 and TRBJ2-1; 13 bases match TRBD2. Germline assignment: CDR1 KGHDR and CDR2 SFDVKD. The CDR3 has 15 amino acids. The J segment lost 6 bases and the V segment lost 3 bases, leaving 1 base of the junction unmatched. In DNA form, the CDR3 reads TGTGCCACCAGTGATGGGACTAGCGGGGCCAATGAGCAGTTCTTC. As protein: CATSDGTSGANEQFF.

The chain employs TRBV2 and TRBJ1-5, with 12 nucleotides matching TRBD1. The ends lost 6 bases at V and 2 bases at J; junction bases unmatched: 14. The CDR3 contains 19 residues. The germline CDR1 and CDR2 sequences are SNHLY and FYNNEI. CDR3 nucleotide sequence: TGTGCCAGCAGGGGTTCCCGGGACAGGGGGCTTAAGGGCAATCAGCCCCAGCATTTT. Encoded protein: CASRGSRDRGLKGNQPQHF.

The chain employs TRBV11-3 and TRBJ2-1; D remains ambiguous. The CDR3 spans 14 residues. CDR1 SGHNT and CDR2 YENEEA come from the germline V gene. Trimming removed 4 bases from V and 12 bases from J, with 19 bases in between. The CDR3 protein is CASSSLGGEALQFF. The CDR3 nucleotides are TGTGCCAGCAGCTCCCTTGGCGGCGAGGCCCTGCAGTTCTTC.

The chain couples TRBV7-9 to TRBJ2-6, with D uncertain. The CDR3 covers 15 residues. The germline V gene has CDR1 SEHNR and CDR2 FQNEAQ (reference sequence). V shed 1 base and J shed 4 bases, with 8 bases lying between them. CDR3 bases: TGTGCCAGCAGCTTAGTTGGGCCCGGGGCCAACGTCCTGACTTTC. This gives the protein CASSLVGPGANVLTF.

The J gene is TRBJ2-3, the V gene TRBV7-3; D possibly corresponds to TRBD2 (6 bases). V dropped 1 base and J dropped 6 bases, with 14 bases sitting between them. The CDR3 loop spans 15 amino acids. Germline-derived CDR1 and CDR2 are SGHTA and FQGTGA. This CDR3 is CASSLRAGSRDTQYF. CDR3 in DNA: TGTGCCAGCAGCTTAAGGGCGGGGTCTCGGGATACGCAGTATTTT.

The rearrangement links TRBV23-1 to TRBJ2-1; 14 bases align to TRBD2. TRBV23-1 has ORF status, its function being uncertain. Trimming removed 2 bases from V and 0 bases from J; junction bases left unmatched: 9. The CDR3 covers 20 residues. CDR3 DNA: TGCGCCAGCAGTCAAGCCAGGACTAGCGGGAGGAACATCTCCTACAATGAGCAGTTCTTC. It is translated as CASSQARTSGRNISYNEQFF.

The chain carries TRBV7-6 and TRBJ2-7, with 10 bases aligning to TRBD2. CDR1 and CDR2 (germline): SGHVS, FNYEAQ. After removal of 1 base from V and 2 bases from J, the junction contained 5 bases not matched to a gene. This CDR3 has 16 residues. The CDR3 here is CASSLEVLAGPYEQYF. CDR3 in DNA: TGTGCCAGCAGCTTAGAGGTACTAGCGGGACCCTACGAGCAGTACTTC.

About this clone: A read error may produce the germline difference seen at one junction end. V is TRBV14 and J is TRBJ2-5, with D hard to call. CDR1 and CDR2 from the germline V gene are SGHDN and FVKESK. CDR3 size: 14 residues. DNA for the CDR3: TGTGCCAGCAGCAAAGACAATTCCCAAGAGACCCAGTACTTC. This gives the protein CASSKDNSQETQYF.